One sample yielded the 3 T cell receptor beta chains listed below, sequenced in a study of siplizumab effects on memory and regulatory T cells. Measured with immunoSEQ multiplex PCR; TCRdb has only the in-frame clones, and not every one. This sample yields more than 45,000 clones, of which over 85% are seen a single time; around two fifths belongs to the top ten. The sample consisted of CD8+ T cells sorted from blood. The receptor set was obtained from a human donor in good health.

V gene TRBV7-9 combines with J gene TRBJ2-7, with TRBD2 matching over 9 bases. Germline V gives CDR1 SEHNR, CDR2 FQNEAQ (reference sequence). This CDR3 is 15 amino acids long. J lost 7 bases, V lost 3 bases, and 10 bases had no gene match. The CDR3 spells CASSLRREGPGEQYF. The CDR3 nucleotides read TGTGCCAGCAGCTTGAGGCGGGAGGGCCCGGGGGAGCAGTACTTC.

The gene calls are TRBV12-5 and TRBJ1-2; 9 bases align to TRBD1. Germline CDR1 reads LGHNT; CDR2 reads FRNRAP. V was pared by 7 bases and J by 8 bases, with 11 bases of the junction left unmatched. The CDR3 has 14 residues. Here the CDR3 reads CASDPGTGTYGYTF. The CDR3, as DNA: TGTGCTAGTGACCCCGGGACAGGGACCTACGGCTACACCTTC.

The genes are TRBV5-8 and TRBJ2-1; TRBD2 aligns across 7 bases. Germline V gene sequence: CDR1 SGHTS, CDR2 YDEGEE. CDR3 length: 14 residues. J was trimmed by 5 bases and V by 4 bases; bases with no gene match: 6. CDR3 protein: CASSPGLYDNEQFF. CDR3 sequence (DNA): TGTGCCAGCAGCCCGGGACTATACGACAATGAGCAGTTCTTC.